This TCR beta chain came from a study of memory CD4+ T cells and cytomegalovirus serostatus. With 4 bases clipped from V and 4 bases from J, the junction kept 10 bases outside the gene matches. The CDR3 loop spans 16 amino acids. Germline V lookup: CDR1 SGHDT, CDR2 YYEEEE. Points on this clone: Its antigen remains unidentified.

Under the authors' procedure: Out-of-frame sequences were removed, leaving 2 million or so distinct TCRbeta sequences. Assay used: immunoSEQ multiplex PCR; TCRdb lists only in-frame clones, some missing. V and J calls and clone size follow that table, whereas D and trimming were derived from the DNA. The sample yields roughly 64,000 clones, 70% to 80% seen once. The sort gate was single viable CD3+CD4+CD8-CD45RO+ cells for memory CD4+ T cells. Donors' CMV status reflects serum IgG against pp150, pp28, p38, p52. The study, taken as a whole, reports: Repertoires predicted CMV serostatus with median bootstrapped AUC of around 0.96.

Sequenced input: memory CD4+ T cells from blood. The rearrangement joins TRBV5-6 to TRBJ2-1, with TRBD1 matching over 8 bases. This receptor was identified in an adult in good health and CMV-seronegative. The CDR3 loop is CASSAAGTGGYNEQFF. The CDR3 DNA is TGTGCCAGCAGCGCTGCCGGGACAGGTGGTTACAATGAGCAGTTCTTC.